This T cell receptor (beta chain) is drawn from a study of T-cell memory formation after mild COVID-19 listed by TCRdb under 2021. Looking at the study overall: TCR sequence clusters from the two donors were found to be largely donor specific. In two donors, T-cell clones that expanded and contracted after mild COVID-19 were followed by sequencing TCRalpha and TCRbeta repertoires longitudinally. The cohort was made up of two young adult volunteers, one female and one male, who were previously healthy.

Instrument used: Illumina NovaSeq 6000. TCRalpha and TCRbeta cDNA libraries were built by 5'RACE with constant-segment primers, adding sample barcodes and unique molecular identifiers. RNA was extracted from every sample with Trizol reagent. Libraries were amplified in two PCR steps, with a second sample barcode and Illumina TruSeq adapters added in the second step. Libraries were sequenced on an Illumina NovaSeq with 2 x 150 bp paired-end reads. For the original study's pipeline: Demultiplexing of reads and collapsing into UMI-guided consensus sequences were performed with migec v1.2.7. Using mixcr v2.1.11, the UMI consensuses were aligned to TRA and TRB V and J templates and assembled into clonotypes. Clonotypes were classified as expanded or contracted when called significant by both edgeR and NoisET, with noise models trained on biological replicates. For edgeR calls, the cutoffs were a false discovery rate-adjusted p below 0.01 and a log2 fold-change threshold of 1. As an exploratory analysis of dynamics, PCA with hierarchical clustering was applied to max-normalized trajectories of the 1000 most abundant clonotypes. Separately sequenced CD4+ and CD8+ repertoires were used to assign the CD4 or CD8 phenotype of responding clones. TCRdb's own reprocessing of the public reads used fastp at Q25 and MiXCR and kept productive beta chains. Here each entry gathers all rows of one CDR3 protein and keeps the most common genes and DNA. Here the V and J calls rest on TCRdb's processing, not on the authors' analysis. The sample profile shows just over 200,000 distinct CDR3 sequences; 7.5% to 10% of them were found once. Roughly 3.5% of the sample comes from the top ten.

Points on this clonotype: It lacks a known antigen. No per-base quality is available; no much larger clone lies one base away.

PBMCs were isolated by Ficoll-Paque density gradient centrifugation. In the germline V gene, CDR1 corresponds to MDHEN and CDR2 to SYDVKM. V is cut by 9 bases and J by 4 bases, and the space between the germline ends is 9 bases. The CDR3 holds 11 amino acids from the cysteine to the phenylalanine. CDR3 DNA only is kept here, 33 bases in frame from base 1. What the authors observed across the whole study: Contracting CD4+ clones were found mainly in CM and EM memory subsets, while CD8+ clones were enriched in EMRA. Clones contracting from day 15 to 85 had balanced CD4/CD8 phenotypes, while a second wave expanding from day 15 to 37 was biased towards CD4+. Whether the second-wave clones peaking on day 37 were SARS-CoV-2 specific was not confirmed. Only a couple of mild cases were covered by the study, and larger cohorts that include severe cases with pre-infection samples were considered necessary. Some responding clones were found in pre-infection memory, which suggests that pre-existing cross-reactive memory T cells took part in the SARS-CoV-2 response.

The source of this sequence is a young man who had mild COVID-19 (a few samples of this study predate the infection). The sample titles of this study are shuffled in the database, so cell type and time point are left out; the donor was told from shared clones. The sequenced sample was PBMCs or a T cell subset sorted from them (not recorded which). This receptor chain uses TRBV28 and TRBJ1-2, with the D segment identity uncertain. The DNA sequence follows: TGTGCCAGTACAGATTTCTATGGCTACACCTTC. Its amino acids are CASTDFYGYTF.